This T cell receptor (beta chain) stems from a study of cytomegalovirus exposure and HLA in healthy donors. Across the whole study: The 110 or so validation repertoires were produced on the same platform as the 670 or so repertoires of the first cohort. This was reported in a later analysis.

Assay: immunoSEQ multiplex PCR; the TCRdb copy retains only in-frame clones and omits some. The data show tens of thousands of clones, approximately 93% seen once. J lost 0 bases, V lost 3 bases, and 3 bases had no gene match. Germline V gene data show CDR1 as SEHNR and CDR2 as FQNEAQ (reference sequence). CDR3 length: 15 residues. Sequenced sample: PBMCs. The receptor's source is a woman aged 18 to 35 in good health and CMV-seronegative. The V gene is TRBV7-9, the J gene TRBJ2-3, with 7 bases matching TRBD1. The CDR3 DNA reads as TGTGCCAGCAGCTTCCGGGACAGAAGCACAGATACGCAGTATTTT. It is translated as CASSFRDRSTDTQYF.